This T cell receptor beta chain was retrieved from a study of cytomegalovirus exposure and HLA in healthy donors (TCRdb year 2017). At the level of the whole study: A later analysis indicated that the 90 to 150 validation repertoires were generated on the platform also employed for the 720 or so repertoires of the first cohort. The aim of the study was to test whether cataloging public T cell receptors could identify signatures of past pathogen exposure. In addition to the first cohort of about 650 subjects, a separate validation cohort of 130 or so different subjects was used. To predict cytomegalovirus infection status, the study combined high-throughput TCR immunosequencing, statistical association of individual TCRs with disease status, and machine learning.

The donors belonged to the validation cohort of 120 subjects, which was separate from the roughly 700-subject first cohort. Comment on this clone: Its antigen is unknown. The record has no base qualities; no much larger clone is one base away.

Per the germline V gene, SGHAT is the CDR1 and FQNNGV is the CDR2. V is pared back by 1 base and J by 5 bases, with 9 bases lying between the germline termini. From the cysteine through the phenylalanine, the CDR3 covers 13 amino acids. CDR3 DNA only is kept here, 39 bases in frame from base 1. Overall study results and their limits: It was suggested by the authors that the approach could potentially be generalized to other disease states and immunological phenotypes. Of the cluster scores, 90% to 95% were above 0 in a later analysis, which found that TCRs clustered in the first cohort also tended to co-occur in the approximately 110 validation repertoires. While some public TCRs were present in many individuals, most TCR sequences turned up only very rarely across donors. In vitro tests confirmed that a few of the cytomegalovirus-associated TCR beta chains recognize cytomegalovirus antigens. The study listed 164 TCR beta chains as associated with cytomegalovirus. Cytomegalovirus status was reported to be diagnosed by the classifier with high specificity and sensitivity in both the original and validation cohorts. All 120 or so repertoires were used to score co-occurrence in the validation cohort in a later analysis, because that analysis had no HLA typing for the cohort.

The method behind the library was the immunoSEQ multiplex PCR assay. As for the authors' bioinformatics: To diagnose cytomegalovirus status from the catalog of TCR beta chain sequences, a statistical classification framework was built. TCRdb obtained this table from immuneACCESS and retained in-frame rearrangements with V and J assigned. These tables miss some clones; where compared with another copy, unresolved V genes account for less than half of the shortfall, and the remainder is unexplained. That table gives V, J and clone size, and the DNA gave D and trimming. This sample comprises 200,000 to 250,000 clones, 88% of them detected only once. The ten largest make up about 3% of the sample.

This chain joins TRBV11-2 to TRBJ2-7; the D segment could be TRBD2, given 6 matching bases. The receptor comes from a woman younger than 30 in good health and CMV-seronegative. Sequencing used PBMCs. The bases read TGTGCCAGCAGCTTAGTCGGCGGGAACGAGCAGTACTTC. It specifies CASSLVGGNEQYF.